These 12 T cell receptor beta chains were sequenced from one sample in a study of lung T cells in sarcoidosis with Löfgren's syndrome. TCRdb fed the reads into MiXCR, producing one record per CDR3 protein. The sample lists roughly 63,000 distinct CDR3 sequences, 21% occurring once. The source material was CD4+ T cells from PBMCs. The source is a human donor with sarcoidosis (Löfgren's syndrome or another form), or a control subject (not recorded which).

This clonotype was seen more than once but under ten times. V gene TRBV19 combines with J gene TRBJ2-1; D call uncertain. Per the germline V gene, CDR1 is LNHDA and CDR2 is SQIVND (reference sequence). V was pared by 9 bases and J by 0 bases, with 12 bases between. The CDR3 sequence is 14 residues long. The CDR3 loop is CASARKSSYNEQFF. In DNA form, the CDR3 reads TGTGCCAGCGCCAGGAAGAGCTCCTACAATGAGCAGTTCTTC. Complete variable domain (other parts from reference TRBV19 and TRBJ2-1): DGGITQSPKYLFRKEGQNVTLSCEQNLNHDAMYWYRQDPGQGLRLIYYSQIVNDFQKGDIAEGYSVSREKKESFPLTVTSAQKNPTAFYLCASARKSSYNEQFFGPGTRLTVL.

This clonotype was observed at least ten times. The genes are TRBV7-2 and TRBJ2-3; 10 bases agree with TRBD2. Germline assignment: CDR1 SGHTA and CDR2 FQGNSA. The CDR3 has 16 residues. The V gene end was trimmed by 5 bases and the J gene end by 2 bases; junction bases not matched to a gene: 7. This CDR3 reads CASSPLAGATTDTQYF. CDR3 sequence (DNA): TGTGCCAGCAGCCCCCTAGCGGGGGCGACCACAGATACGCAGTATTTT.

A single count supports this clonotype. The V and J genes are TRBV13 and TRBJ1-6; D remains ambiguous. Trimming removed 5 bases at V and 7 bases at J, with 12 bases between. The CDR3 spans 14 residues. Looked up from germline, CDR1 is PRHDT and CDR2 is FYEKMQ (reference sequence). The CDR3 sequence is CASSRPGGNSPLHF. The CDR3 nucleotides read TGTGCCAGCAGCCGGCCGGGAGGCAATTCACCCCTCCACTTT.

Sample share makes this clonotype medium-sized (0.01 to 0.1%). The CDR3 coding sequence is TGTGCCAGCAGTTCTCGCAGAGCCGCCACAGATACGCAGTATTTT. This encodes CASSSRRAATDTQYF. This chain joins TRBV27 and TRBJ2-3; D remains ambiguous. The CDR3 is 15 residues long. Germline V gene sequence: CDR1 MNHEY, CDR2 SMNVEV (reference sequence). The germline V and J ends were trimmed by 4 bases and 2 bases, with 13 bases remaining between them.

The gene calls are TRBV11-2 and TRBJ2-1; 14 bases are shared with TRBD2. Germline V gives CDR1 SGHAT, CDR2 FQNNGV. The V and J ends lost 7 bases and 8 bases, in that order; junction bases with no gene match: 13. The CDR3 totals 17 residues. This chain's CDR3 is CASTPGGLAGAHHEQFF. CDR3 nucleotide sequence: TGTGCCAGCACCCCTGGGGGACTAGCGGGGGCCCATCATGAGCAGTTCTTC.

This clonotype occurred a few times. The rearrangement uses TRBV5-1 and TRBJ1-6; the D is unclear. Between the trimmed V and J ends, which lost 0 bases and 0 bases, there was a span of 10 bases. Per the germline V gene, CDR1 is SGHRS and CDR2 is YFSETQ. The CDR3 runs 17 residues. The CDR3 spells CASSLGELSSYNSPLHF. CDR3 DNA sequence: TGCGCCAGCAGCTTGGGAGAGCTTAGCTCCTATAATTCACCCCTCCACTTT.

On this clonotype itself: The missing conserved phenylalanine or tryptophan at the end of this CDR3 makes a read error likely. V and J are TRBV19 and TRBJ1-1, with D unresolved. CDR3 size: 15 residues. Trimming removed 2 bases from V and 4 bases from J, with 14 bases in between. Germline V gene data show CDR1 as LNHDA and CDR2 as SQIVND (reference sequence). CDR3 sequence: CASSITWQKSTEAFS. The CDR3 region has the DNA TGTGCCAGTAGTATAACTTGGCAGAAAAGCACTGAAGCTTTCTCT.

This clonotype was seen repeatedly, ten times or more. This chain uses TRBV11-2 with TRBJ2-7; 8 bases align to TRBD2. Germline V gene data show CDR1 as SGHAT and CDR2 as FQNNGV. CDR3 length equals 14 residues. The ends lost 5 bases at V and 0 bases at J; junction bases unmatched: 3. CDR3: CASSRSGASYEQYF. The CDR3 region has the DNA TGTGCCAGCAGCCGTAGCGGGGCCTCCTACGAGCAGTACTTC. Complete variable domain (other parts from reference TRBV11-2 and TRBJ2-7): EAGVAQSPRYKIIEKRQSVAFWCNPISGHATLYWYQQILGQGPKLLIQFQNNGVVDDSQLPKDRFSAERLKGVDSTLKIQPAKLEDSAVYLCASSRSGASYEQYFGPGTRLTVT.

The sample holds many counts of this clonotype. The V gene is TRBV7-2, the J gene TRBJ2-1; maybe TRBD2 (7 bases). Looked up from germline, CDR1 is SGHTA and CDR2 is FQGNSA. The CDR3 has 15 residues. Trimming pared 1 base from V and 7 bases from J, leaving 14 bases between. CDR3 loop: CASSLGGGYWNEQFF. DNA for the CDR3: TGTGCCAGCAGCTTAGGCGGGGGCTACTGGAATGAGCAGTTCTTC.

In the case of this clonotype: A read error is possible here, since a much larger clone lies one base away. This chain joins TRBV28 and TRBJ1-2; D is ambiguous. CDR1 is MDHEN and CDR2 is SYDVKM in the germline V gene. The CDR3 spans 13 residues. The CDR3 region is CASSLPMEYGHTF. CDR3 sequence (DNA): TGTGCCAGCAGCCTCCCCATGGAGTATGGCCACACCTTC.

The J gene is TRBJ1-1, the V gene TRBV10-3, with 8 bases matching TRBD1. Germline CDR1 ENHRY, CDR2 SYGVKD. V shed 11 bases, J shed 2 bases, and the junction held 7 bases outside the gene matches. The CDR3 runs 13 residues. The CDR3 loop reads CAVSTGDNTEAFF. The CDR3 region has the DNA TGTGCCGTATCGACAGGGGACAACACTGAAGCTTTCTTT.

In its sample, this clonotype was seen many times. The junction differs from germline at one of its ends, possibly a read error. This chain uses TRBV6-1 with TRBJ2-3; 8 nucleotides line up with TRBD2. Germline assignment: CDR1 MNHNS and CDR2 SASEGT. CDR3 length: 11 amino acids. The CDR3 region is CASSAGGMKSF. For the CDR3, the DNA is TGTGCCAGCAGTGCGGGGGGGATGAAGTCTTTT.